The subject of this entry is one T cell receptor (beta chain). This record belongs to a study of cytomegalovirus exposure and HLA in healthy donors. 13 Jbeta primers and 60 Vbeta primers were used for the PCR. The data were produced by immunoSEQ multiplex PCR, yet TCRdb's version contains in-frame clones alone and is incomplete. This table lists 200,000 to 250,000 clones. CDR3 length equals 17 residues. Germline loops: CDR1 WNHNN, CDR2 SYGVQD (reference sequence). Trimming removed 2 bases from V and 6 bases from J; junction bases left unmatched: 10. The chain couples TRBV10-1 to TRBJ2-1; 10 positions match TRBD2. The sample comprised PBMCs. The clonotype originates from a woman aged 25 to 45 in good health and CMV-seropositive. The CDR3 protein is CASSEGQYRTSGNEQFF. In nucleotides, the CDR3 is TGCGCCAGCAGTGAGGGTCAGTATAGGACTAGCGGCAATGAGCAGTTCTTC.